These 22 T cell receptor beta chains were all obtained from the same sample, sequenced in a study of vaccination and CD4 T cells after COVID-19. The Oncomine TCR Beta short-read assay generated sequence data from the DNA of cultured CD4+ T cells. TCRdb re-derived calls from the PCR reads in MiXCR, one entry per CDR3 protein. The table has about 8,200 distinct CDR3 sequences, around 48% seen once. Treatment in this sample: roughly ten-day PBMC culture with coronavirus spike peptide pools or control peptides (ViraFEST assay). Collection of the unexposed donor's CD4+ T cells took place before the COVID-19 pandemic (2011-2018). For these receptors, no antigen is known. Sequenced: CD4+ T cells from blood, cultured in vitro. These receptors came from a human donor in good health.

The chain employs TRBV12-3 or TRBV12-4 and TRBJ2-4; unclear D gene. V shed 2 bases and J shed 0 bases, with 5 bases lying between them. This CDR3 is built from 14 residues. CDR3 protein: CASSLLLAKNIQYF. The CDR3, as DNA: TGTGCCAGCAGTTTACTTCTAGCCAAAAACATTCAGTACTTC.

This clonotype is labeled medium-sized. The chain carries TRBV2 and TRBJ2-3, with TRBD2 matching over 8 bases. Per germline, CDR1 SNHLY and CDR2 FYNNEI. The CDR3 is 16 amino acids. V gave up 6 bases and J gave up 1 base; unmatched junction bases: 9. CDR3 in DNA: TGTGCCAGCAGGAGGGACCTGCGGGAGGGCACAGATACGCAGTATTTT. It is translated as CASRRDLREGTDTQYF.

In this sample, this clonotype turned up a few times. The CDR3 region is CASSPRTGNLYGYTF. CDR3 DNA sequence: TGTGCCAGCAGCCCGAGGACAGGGAACCTCTATGGCTACACCTTC. The chain uses TRBV7-2 and TRBJ1-2; 8 positions match TRBD1. The CDR3 is 15 residues long. V lost 5 bases and J lost 4; bases outside the gene matches: 9. The germline gives CDR1 SGHTA, CDR2 FQGNSA.

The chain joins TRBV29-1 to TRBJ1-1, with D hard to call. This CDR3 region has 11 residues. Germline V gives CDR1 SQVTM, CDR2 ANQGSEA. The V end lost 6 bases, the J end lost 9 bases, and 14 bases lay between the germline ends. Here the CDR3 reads CSVASLTQAFF. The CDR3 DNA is TGCAGCGTAGCGAGCCTAACACAAGCTTTCTTT.

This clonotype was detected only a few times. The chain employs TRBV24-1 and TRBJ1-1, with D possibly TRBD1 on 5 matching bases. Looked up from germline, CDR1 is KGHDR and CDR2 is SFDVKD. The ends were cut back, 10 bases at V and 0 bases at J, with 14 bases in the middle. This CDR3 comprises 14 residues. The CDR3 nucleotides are TGTGCCACTACGTTTGGGACCATGAACACTGAAGCTTTCTTT. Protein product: CATTFGTMNTEAFF.

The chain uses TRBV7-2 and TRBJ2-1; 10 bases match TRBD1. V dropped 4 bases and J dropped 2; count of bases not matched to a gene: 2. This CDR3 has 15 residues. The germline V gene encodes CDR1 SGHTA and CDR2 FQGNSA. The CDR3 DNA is TGTGCCAGCAGCTCGGACAGGGGGACCTACAATGAGCAGTTCTTC. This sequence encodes CASSSDRGTYNEQFF.

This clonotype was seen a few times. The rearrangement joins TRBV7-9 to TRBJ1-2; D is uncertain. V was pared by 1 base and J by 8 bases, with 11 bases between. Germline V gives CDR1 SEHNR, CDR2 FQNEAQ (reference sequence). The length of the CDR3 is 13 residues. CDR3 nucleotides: TGTGCCAGCAGCTTAGGGGCGGCGGGAGGCTACACCTTC. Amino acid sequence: CASSLGAAGGYTF.

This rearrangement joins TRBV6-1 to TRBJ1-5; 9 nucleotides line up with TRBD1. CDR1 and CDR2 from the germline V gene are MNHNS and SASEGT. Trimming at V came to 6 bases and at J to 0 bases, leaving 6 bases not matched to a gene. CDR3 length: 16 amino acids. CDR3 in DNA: TGTGCCAGCAGAGGACAGGGGACTTATAGCAATCAGCCCCAGCATTTT. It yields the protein CASRGQGTYSNQPQHF.

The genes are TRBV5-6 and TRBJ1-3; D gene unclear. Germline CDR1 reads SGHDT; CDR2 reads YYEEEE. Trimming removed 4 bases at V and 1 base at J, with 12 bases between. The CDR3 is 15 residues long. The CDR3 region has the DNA TGTGCCAGCAGCGAGGTTAGTGGTTCTGGAAACACCATATATTTT. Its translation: CASSEVSGSGNTIYF.

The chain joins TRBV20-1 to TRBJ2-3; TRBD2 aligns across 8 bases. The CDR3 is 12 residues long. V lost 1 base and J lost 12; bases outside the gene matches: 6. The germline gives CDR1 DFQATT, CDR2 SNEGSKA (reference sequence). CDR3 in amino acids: CSARVGTRVQYF. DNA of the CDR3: TGCAGTGCTAGAGTCGGGACTAGAGTACAGTATTTT.

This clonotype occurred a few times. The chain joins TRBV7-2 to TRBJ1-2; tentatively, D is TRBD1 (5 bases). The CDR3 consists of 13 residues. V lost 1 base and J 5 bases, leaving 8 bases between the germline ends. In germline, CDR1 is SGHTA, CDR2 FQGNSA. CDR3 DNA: TGTGCCAGCAGCTTAGTCTCAGGGTATGGCTACACCTTC. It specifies CASSLVSGYGYTF.

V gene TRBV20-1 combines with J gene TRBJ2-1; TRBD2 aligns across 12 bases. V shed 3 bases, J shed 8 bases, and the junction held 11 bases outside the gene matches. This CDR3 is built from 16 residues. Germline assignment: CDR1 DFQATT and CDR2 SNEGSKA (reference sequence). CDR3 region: CSARRSSGRAADEQFF. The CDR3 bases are TGCAGTGCTAGGAGGTCTAGCGGGAGGGCCGCGGATGAGCAGTTCTTC.

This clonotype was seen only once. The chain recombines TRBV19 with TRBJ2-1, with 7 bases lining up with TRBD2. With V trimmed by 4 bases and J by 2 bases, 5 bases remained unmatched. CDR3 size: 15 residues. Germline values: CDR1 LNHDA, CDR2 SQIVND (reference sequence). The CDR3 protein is CASSRGGQTYNEQFF. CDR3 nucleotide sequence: TGTGCCAGTAGTAGGGGGGGTCAAACCTACAATGAGCAGTTCTTC.

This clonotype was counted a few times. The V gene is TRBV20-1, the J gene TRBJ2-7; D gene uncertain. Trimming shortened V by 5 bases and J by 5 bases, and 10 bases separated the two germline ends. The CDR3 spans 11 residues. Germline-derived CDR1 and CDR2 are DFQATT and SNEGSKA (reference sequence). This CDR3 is CSAGSPDEQYF. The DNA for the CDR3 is TGCAGTGCTGGTTCCCCCGACGAGCAGTACTTC.

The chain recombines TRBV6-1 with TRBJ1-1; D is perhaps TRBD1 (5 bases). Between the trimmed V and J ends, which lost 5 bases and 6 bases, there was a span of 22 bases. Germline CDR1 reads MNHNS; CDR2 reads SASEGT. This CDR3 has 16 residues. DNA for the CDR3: TGTGCCAGCAGTCGAGCCCTCCTCAGGGCGGACGCTGAAGCTTTCTTT. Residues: CASSRALLRADAEAFF.

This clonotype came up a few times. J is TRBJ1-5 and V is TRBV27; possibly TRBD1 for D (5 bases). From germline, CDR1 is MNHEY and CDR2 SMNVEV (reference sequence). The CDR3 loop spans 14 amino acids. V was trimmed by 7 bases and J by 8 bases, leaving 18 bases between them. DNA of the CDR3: TGTGCCAGCACTCGTTCGGGGGGAGAAAAGCCCCAGCATTTT. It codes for CASTRSGGEKPQHF.

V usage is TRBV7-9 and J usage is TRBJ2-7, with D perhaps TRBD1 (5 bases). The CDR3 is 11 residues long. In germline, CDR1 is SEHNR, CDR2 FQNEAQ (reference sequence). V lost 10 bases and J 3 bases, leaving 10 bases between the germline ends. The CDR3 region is CATDRDYEQYF. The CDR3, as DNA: TGTGCCACCGACAGAGACTACGAGCAGTACTTC.

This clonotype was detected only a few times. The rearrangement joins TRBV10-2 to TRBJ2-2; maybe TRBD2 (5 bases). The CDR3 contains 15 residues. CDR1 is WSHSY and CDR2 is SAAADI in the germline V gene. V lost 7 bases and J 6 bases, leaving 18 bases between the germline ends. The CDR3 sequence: CASKVGYGESGELFF. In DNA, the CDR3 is TGCGCCAGCAAGGTCGGGTACGGGGAGTCCGGGGAGCTGTTTTTT.

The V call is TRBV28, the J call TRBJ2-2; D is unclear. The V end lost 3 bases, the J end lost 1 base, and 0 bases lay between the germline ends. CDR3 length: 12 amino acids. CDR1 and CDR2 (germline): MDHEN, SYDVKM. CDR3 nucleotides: TGTGCCAGCAGTTTGAACACCGGGGAGCTGTTTTTT. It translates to CASSLNTGELFF.

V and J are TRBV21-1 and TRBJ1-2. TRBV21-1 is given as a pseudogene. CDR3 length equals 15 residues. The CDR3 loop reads CASSKIIMYNYGYTF. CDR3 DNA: TGTGCCAGCAGCAAGATTATTATGTACAACTATGGCTACACCTTC.

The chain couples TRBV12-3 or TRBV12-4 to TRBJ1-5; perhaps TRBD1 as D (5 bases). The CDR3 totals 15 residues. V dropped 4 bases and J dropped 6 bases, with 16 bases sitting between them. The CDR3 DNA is TGTGCCAGCAGTTCGAGGGGTATTGGAGCTCAGCCCCAGCATTTT. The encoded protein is CASSSRGIGAQPQHF.

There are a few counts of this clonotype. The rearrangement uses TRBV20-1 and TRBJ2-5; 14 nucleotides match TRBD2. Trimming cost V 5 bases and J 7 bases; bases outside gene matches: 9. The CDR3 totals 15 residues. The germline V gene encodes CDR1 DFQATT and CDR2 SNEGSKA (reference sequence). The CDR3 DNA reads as TGCAGTGCTGGGACTAGCGGGAGTGGGGGGAGGACCCAGTACTTC. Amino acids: CSAGTSGSGGRTQYF.